The 8 T cell receptor beta chains listed next were all sequenced from one sample in a study of a mutant IDH1 vaccine in newly diagnosed glioma. Sequenced by immunoSEQ multiplex PCR; TCRdb stores in-frame clones only, minus some. The repertoire consists of 20,000 to 25,000 clones, with less than 80% occurring once and the leading ten covering roughly 8%. The sample's time point: week 11, during vaccination. Vaccination used 300 ug of mutant IDH1 20-mer peptide per dose, with topical imiquimod. These receptors' targets are unknown. The specimen was PBMCs, collected from a glioma patient whose treatment included an IDH1 peptide vaccine. These receptors were obtained from a man in his forties with glioma.

This chain uses TRBV6-5 with TRBJ2-7, with 11 bases aligning to TRBD1. The CDR3 runs to 13 residues. Germline V gene data show CDR1 as MNHEY and CDR2 as SVGAGI. V lost 5 bases and J lost 7; bases outside the gene matches: 4. CDR3 coding DNA: TGTGCCAGCAGTACGGACAGGGGGCTTGAGCAGTACTTC. Translation gives CASSTDRGLEQYF.

Note on this clone: The same CDR3 is also encoded by other DNA sequences in this sample. V usage is TRBV11-2 and J usage is TRBJ2-7, with D uncertain. Germline V gene data show CDR1 as SGHAT and CDR2 as FQNNGV. V was trimmed by 0 bases and J by 7 bases, leaving 13 bases between them. The CDR3 length is 14 residues. CDR3 sequence: CASSLEFLGAEQYF. DNA of the CDR3: TGTGCCAGCAGCTTAGAGTTTTTAGGCGCGGAGCAGTACTTC.

V usage is TRBV27 and J usage is TRBJ1-1; D uncertain. Germline CDR1 reads MNHEY; CDR2 reads SMNVEV (reference sequence). The V end was cut by 3 bases, the J end by 5 bases, with 13 bases between. The CDR3 runs to 14 residues. The CDR3 here is CASSLIGKGTEAFF. In nucleotides, the CDR3 is TGTGCCAGCAGTTTGATAGGAAAAGGGACTGAAGCTTTCTTT.

This clone has only one observation. This rearrangement joins TRBV7-2 to TRBJ2-5; D gene unclear. CDR1 is SGHTA and CDR2 is FQGNSA in the germline V gene. Trimming took off 1 base at V and 5 bases at J, with 8 bases between the two ends. The length of the CDR3 is 13 residues. In nucleotides, the CDR3 is TGTGCCAGCAGCTTAGGGGCCCACGAGACCCAGTACTTC. It translates to CASSLGAHETQYF.

This chain joins TRBV2 and TRBJ1-2, with TRBD1 identical over 8 bases. The CDR3 extends over 15 amino acids. V was clipped by 6 bases and J by 4 bases; unmatched bases: 10. Per germline, CDR1 SNHLY and CDR2 FYNNEI. CDR3 nucleotides: TGTGCCAGCAGCCCCGGACAGGGCATAAGCTATGGCTACACCTTC. Translated: CASSPGQGISYGYTF.

This sequence joins TRBV5-1 and TRBJ1-2, with 7 bases matching TRBD1. CDR3 length: 15 residues. Trimming took 4 bases from V and 4 from J; bases not matched to a gene: 10. Per the germline V gene, CDR1 is SGHRS and CDR2 is YFSETQ. The CDR3 coding sequence is TGCGCCAGCAGCCCTGGGGGCCGGGACAGCTATGGCTACACCTTC. Translated, it gives CASSPGGRDSYGYTF.

The chain couples TRBV9 to TRBJ1-3; the match to TRBD1 covers 7 bases. Germline loops: CDR1 SGDLS, CDR2 YYNGEE. The CDR3 has 15 residues. V was clipped by 3 bases and J by 1 base; unmatched bases: 4. The CDR3 region is CASSARGQSGNTIYF. DNA for the CDR3: TGTGCCAGCAGCGCCCGGGGACAGTCTGGAAACACCATATATTTT.

This clone was observed a handful of times. This sequence joins TRBV2 and TRBJ1-1; the D gene is possibly TRBD1 (5 bases). Germline values: CDR1 SNHLY, CDR2 FYNNEI. V lost 11 bases, J lost 4 bases, and 20 bases lay in between. There are 14 residues in the CDR3. The CDR3 region is CAGRRQGFSTEAFF. CDR3 nucleotide sequence: TGTGCCGGTCGGCGGCAGGGTTTCTCCACTGAAGCTTTCTTT. Together with reference TRBV2 and TRBJ1-1, the CDR3 gives the full variable domain: EPEVTQTPSHQVTQMGQEVILRCVPISNHLYFYWYRQILGQKVEFLVSFYNNEISEKSEIFDDQFSVERPDGSNFTLKIRSTKLEDSAMYFCAGRRQGFSTEAFFGQGTRLTVV.